The source of this TCR beta chain is a study of beta chain features in type 1 diabetes. V lost 2 bases, J lost 7 bases, and 10 bases stayed unmatched. The CDR3 contains 16 residues. What was sequenced were expressed TCRB transcripts, since all of the isolated RNA had been reverse transcribed. The table came from immunoSEQ multiplex PCR; TCRdb's copy has only in-frame clones and leaves some out. The table lists about 130,000 clones, 7% to 10% of them singletons. Study-wide findings and caveats: Whether HLA type affects TCRB rearrangement stayed undetermined in the present work. Shorter TCRB CDR3s, moderately but significantly so, were found in Type 1 diabetes patients in all four CD4+ subsets. Within the patient group, naive, central memory and Treg TCRB repertoires appeared more similar to each other than within healthy donors. Junctions at VDJ sites from type 1 diabetes patients had fewer insertions and more deletions.

This clone was counted a few times. Its antigen remains unknown. By way of CD45RO/CCR7/CD25/CD127/CD95/CD27, the CD4+ regulatory, stem cell-like memory, central memory and naive cells were sorted. The chain joins TRBV23-1 to TRBJ1-5, with 8 bases lining up with TRBD1. Being an ORF, TRBV23-1 has a function that is uncertain. The sequenced material came from central memory CD4+ T cells from blood. This TCR came from a man aged 25 to 40 with type 1 diabetes. The CDR3 DNA is TGCGCCAGCAGTCAAATAAAACAGGGGGTTATACAGCCCCAGCATTTT. Amino acids: CASSQIKQGVIQPQHF.